This TCR beta chain is drawn from a study of blood T cell repertoires in COVID-19. Study in general: COVID-19 samples, acute and convalescent, were from the United States, Italy and Spain.

In the authors' methods: Estimation of nucleated cell counts relied on the amplification of reference gene primers. This table comes from immunoSEQ multiplex PCR, and its TCRdb copy is limited to in-frame clones, with some not included. Clonal size and the V and J genes are those of that table, whereas D and trimming came from the DNA. The repertoire holds 84,000 or so clones, more than 80% seen once, with 25% to 30% in the top ten. The CDR3 length is 15 residues. J lost 4 bases, V lost 1 base, and 4 bases had no gene match. Germline V gene lookup returns CDR1 KGHSH and CDR2 LQKENI. This sequence originates from an elderly woman with acute or convalescent COVID-19. The sample comprised peripheral blood. The chain links TRBV18 to TRBJ2-5; TRBD1 agrees at 9 bases. The CDR3 nucleotides read TGTGCCAGCTCACCACTCGACAGGGGGGTAGAGACCCAGTACTTC. The encoded protein is CASSPLDRGVETQYF.